The sequence of this TCR beta chain was determined in a study of CD8 T cells in Susac syndrome. Germline loops: CDR1 MGHRA, CDR2 YSYEKL. The CDR3 length is 16 residues. Trimming took 0 bases from V and 1 from J, leaving 12 bases between them. The RNA input was 0.5 to 1 ug, and it was reverse transcribed with random hexamers. One entry per CDR3 protein, called by TCRdb with MiXCR from the immunoSEQ multiplex PCR reads. The sample holds 100,000 to 150,000 distinct CDR3 sequences, 80% to 85% seen once. CD8+ and CD4+ T cells taken from blood had their TCR beta sequenced. The TEMRA cells underwent FACS enrichment, while the CD8+ and CD4+ T cells underwent negative isolation.

The sample comprised CD8+ T cells from PBMCs. This clonotype was obtained from a human donor with multiple sclerosis. The chain couples TRBV4-1 to TRBJ1-1; possibly TRBD1 for D (5 bases). The CDR3, as DNA: TGCGCCAGCAGCCAAGATCCCGGGACGGAGAACACTGAAGCTTTCTTT. Its protein product is CASSQDPGTENTEAFF.